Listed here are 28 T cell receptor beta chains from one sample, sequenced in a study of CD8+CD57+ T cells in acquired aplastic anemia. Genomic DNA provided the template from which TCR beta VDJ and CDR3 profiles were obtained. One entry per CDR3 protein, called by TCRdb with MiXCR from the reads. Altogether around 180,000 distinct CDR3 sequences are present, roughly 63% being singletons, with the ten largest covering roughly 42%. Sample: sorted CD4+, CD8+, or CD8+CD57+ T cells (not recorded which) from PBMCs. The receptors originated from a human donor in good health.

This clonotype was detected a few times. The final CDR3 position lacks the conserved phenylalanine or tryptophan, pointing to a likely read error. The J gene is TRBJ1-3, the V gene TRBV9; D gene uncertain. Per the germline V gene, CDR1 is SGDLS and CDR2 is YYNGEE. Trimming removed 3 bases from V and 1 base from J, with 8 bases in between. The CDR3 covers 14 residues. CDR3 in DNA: TGTGCCAGCAGCGGGGGAGTATCTGGAAACACCATATATCTT. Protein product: CASSGGVSGNTIYL.

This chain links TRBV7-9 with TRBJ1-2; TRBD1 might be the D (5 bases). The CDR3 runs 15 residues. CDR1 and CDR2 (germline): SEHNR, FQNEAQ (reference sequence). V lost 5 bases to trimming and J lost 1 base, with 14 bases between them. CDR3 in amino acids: CASSVTGGDNYGYTF. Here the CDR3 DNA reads TGTGCCAGCAGCGTAACGGGGGGGGATAACTATGGCTACACCTTC.

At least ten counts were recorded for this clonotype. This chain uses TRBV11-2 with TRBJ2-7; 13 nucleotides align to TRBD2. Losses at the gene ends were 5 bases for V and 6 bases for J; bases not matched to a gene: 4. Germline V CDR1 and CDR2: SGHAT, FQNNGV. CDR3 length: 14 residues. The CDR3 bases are TGTGCCAGCAGCCCTGGGACTAGCGGGATCGAGCAGTACTTC. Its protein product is CASSPGTSGIEQYF.

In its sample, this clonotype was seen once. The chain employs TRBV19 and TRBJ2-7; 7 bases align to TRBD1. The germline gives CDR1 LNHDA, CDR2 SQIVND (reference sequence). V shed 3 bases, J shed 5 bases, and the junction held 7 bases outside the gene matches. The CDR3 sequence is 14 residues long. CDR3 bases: TGTGCCAGTAGTATGTCACAGGGGTTGAACGAGCAGTACTTC. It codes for CASSMSQGLNEQYF.

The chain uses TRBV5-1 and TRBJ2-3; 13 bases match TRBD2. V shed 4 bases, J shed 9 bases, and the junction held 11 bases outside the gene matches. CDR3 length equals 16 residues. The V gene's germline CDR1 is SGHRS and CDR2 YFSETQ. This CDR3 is CASSPGAGLAGDTQYF. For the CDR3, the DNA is TGCGCCAGCAGCCCAGGGGCCGGACTAGCGGGAGACACGCAGTATTTT.

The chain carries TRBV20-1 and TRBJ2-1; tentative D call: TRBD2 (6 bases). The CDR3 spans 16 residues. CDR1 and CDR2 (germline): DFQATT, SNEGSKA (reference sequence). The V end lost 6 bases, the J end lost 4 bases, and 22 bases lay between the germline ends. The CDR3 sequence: CSAVPGTTAGYNEQFF. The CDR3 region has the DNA TGCAGTGCGGTACCCGGGACCACCGCGGGATACAATGAGCAGTTCTTC.

CDR3 bases: TGTGCCAGCAGTTGGACAGGGCAATTAAACACCATATATTTT. Translation gives CASSWTGQLNTIYF. The V and J genes are TRBV2 and TRBJ1-3; 8 nucleotides align to TRBD1. Germline CDR1 SNHLY, CDR2 FYNNEI. V was clipped by 5 bases and J by 6 bases; unmatched bases: 6. The CDR3 loop spans 14 amino acids. Full variable domain (remainder filled in from reference TRBV2 and TRBJ1-3): EPEVTQTPSHQVTQMGQEVILRCVPISNHLYFYWYRQILGQKVEFLVSFYNNEISEKSEIFDDQFSVERPDGSNFTLKIRSTKLEDSAMYFCASSWTGQLNTIYFGEGSWLTVV.

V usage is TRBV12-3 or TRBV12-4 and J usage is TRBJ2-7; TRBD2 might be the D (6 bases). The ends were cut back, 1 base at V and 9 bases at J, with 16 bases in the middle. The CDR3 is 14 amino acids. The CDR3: CASSLGARELVQYF. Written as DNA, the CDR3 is TGTGCCAGCAGTTTAGGCGCCCGGGAGTTGGTGCAGTACTTC.

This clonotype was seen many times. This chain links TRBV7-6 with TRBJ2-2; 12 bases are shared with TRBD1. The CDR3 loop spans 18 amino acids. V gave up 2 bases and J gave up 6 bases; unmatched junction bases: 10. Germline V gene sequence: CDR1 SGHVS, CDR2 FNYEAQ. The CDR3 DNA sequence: TGTGCCAGCAGCTTATACGCATGGGGACAGGGGGCCGCCGGGGAGCTGTTTTTT. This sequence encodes CASSLYAWGQGAAGELFF.

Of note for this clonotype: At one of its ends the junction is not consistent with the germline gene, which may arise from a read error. CDR3 residues: CASSLVSGGGEKLFF. In nucleotides, the CDR3 is TGCGCCAGCAGCTTAGTGTCAGGGGGTGGAGAAAAACTGTTTTTT. The V call is TRBV7-8, the J call TRBJ1-4; the match to TRBD1 covers 7 bases. The germline V gene has CDR1 SGHVS and CDR2 FQNEAQ. CDR3 size: 15 residues.

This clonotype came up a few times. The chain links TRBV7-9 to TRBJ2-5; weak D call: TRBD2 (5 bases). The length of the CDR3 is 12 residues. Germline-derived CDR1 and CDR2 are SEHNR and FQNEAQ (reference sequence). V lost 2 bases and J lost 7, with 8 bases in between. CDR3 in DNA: TGTGCCAGCAGCTTATTTGAGGGGACCCAGTACTTC. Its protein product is CASSLFEGTQYF. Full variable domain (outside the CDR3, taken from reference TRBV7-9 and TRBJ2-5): DTGVSQNPRHKITKRGQNVTFRCDPISEHNRLYWYRQTLGQGPEFLTYFQNEAQLEKSRLLSDRFSAERPKGSFSTLEIQRTEQGDSAMYLCASSLFEGTQYFGPGTRLLVL.

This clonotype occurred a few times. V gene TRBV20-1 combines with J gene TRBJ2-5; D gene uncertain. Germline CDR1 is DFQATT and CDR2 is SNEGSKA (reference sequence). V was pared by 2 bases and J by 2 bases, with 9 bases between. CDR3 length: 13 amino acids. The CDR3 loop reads CSARQVVQETQYF. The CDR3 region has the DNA TGCAGTGCTAGACAGGTTGTGCAAGAGACCCAGTACTTC.

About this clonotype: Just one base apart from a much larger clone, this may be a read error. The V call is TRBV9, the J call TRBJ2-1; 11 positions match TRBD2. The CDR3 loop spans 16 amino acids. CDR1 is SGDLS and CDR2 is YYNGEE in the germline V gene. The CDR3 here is CTSSAPLAGGYNEQFF. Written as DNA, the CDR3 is TGTACCAGCAGCGCCCCTCTAGCGGGAGGATACAATGAGCAGTTCTTC.

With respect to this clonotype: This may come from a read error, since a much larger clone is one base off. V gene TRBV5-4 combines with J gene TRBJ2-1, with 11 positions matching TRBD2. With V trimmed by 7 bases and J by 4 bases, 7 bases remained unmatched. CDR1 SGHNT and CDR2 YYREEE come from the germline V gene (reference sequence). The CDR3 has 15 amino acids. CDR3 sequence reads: CASGSGTSGYNEQFF. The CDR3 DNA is TGTGCCAGCGGCTCAGGGACTAGCGGATACAATGAGCAGTTCTTC.

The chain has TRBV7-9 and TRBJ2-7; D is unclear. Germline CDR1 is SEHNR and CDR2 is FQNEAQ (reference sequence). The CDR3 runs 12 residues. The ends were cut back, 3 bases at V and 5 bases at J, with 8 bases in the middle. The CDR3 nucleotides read TGTGCCAGCAGCTTCAATTCAGACGAGCAGTACTTC. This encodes CASSFNSDEQYF.

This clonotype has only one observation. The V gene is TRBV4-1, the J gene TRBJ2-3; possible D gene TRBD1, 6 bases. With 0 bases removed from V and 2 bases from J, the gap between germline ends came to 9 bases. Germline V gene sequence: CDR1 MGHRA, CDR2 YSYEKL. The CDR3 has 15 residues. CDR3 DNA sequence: TGCGCCAGCAGCCAAGAGGGACACATCACAGATACGCAGTATTTT. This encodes CASSQEGHITDTQYF.

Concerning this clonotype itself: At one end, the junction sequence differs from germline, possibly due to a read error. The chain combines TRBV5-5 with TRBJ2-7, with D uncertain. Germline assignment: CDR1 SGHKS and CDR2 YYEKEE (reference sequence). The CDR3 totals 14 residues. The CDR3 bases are TGCGCCAGCAGCTTGTTCACAGACCCAGGCGAGCAGTACTTC. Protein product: CASSLFTDPGEQYF.

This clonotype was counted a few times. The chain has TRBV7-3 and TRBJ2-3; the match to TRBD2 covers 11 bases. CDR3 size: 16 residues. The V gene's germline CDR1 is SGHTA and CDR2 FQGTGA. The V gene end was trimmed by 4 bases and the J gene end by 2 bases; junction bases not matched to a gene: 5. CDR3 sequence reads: CASSSVAGGATDTQYF. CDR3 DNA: TGTGCCAGCAGCTCGGTAGCGGGGGGGGCCACAGATACGCAGTATTTT. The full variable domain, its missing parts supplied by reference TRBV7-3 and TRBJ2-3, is GAGVSQTPSNKVTEKGKYVELRCDPISGHTALYWYRQSLGQGPEFLIYFQGTGAADDSGLPNDRFFAVRPEGSVSTLKIQRTERGDSAVYLCASSSVAGGATDTQYFGPGTRLTVL.

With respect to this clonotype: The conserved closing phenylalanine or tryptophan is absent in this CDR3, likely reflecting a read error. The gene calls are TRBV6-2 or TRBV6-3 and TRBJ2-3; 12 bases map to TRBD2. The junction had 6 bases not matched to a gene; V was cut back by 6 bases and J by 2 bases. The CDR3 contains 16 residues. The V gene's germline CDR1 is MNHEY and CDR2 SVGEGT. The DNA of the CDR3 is TGTGCCAGCAGCCTAGGACTAGCGGGGCCCACAGATACGCAGTATTCT. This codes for CASSLGLAGPTDTQYS.

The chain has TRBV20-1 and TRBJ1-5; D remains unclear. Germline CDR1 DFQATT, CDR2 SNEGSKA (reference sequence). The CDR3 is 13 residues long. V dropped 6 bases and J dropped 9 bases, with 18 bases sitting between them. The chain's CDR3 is CSASYRGRVPQHF. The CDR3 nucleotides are TGCAGTGCCAGTTATAGAGGTAGAGTGCCCCAGCATTTT.

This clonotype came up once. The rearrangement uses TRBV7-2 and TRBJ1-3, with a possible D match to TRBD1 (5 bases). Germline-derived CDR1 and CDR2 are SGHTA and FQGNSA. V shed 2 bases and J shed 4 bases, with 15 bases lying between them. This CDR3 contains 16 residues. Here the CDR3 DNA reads TGTGCCAGCAGCTTAATCAGGGTAGCCCTGGGAAACACCATATATTTT. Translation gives CASSLIRVALGNTIYF.

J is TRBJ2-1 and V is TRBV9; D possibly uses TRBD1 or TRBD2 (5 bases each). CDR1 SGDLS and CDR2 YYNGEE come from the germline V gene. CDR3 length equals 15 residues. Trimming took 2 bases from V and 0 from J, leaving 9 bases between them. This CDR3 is CASSVGTTSYNEQFF. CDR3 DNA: TGTGCCAGCAGCGTCGGGACGACCTCCTACAATGAGCAGTTCTTC. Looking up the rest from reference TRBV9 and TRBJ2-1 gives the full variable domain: DSGVTQTPKHLITATGQRVTLRCSPRSGDLSVYWYQQSLDQGLQFLIQYYNGEERAKGNILERFSAQQFPDLHSELNLSSLELGDSALYFCASSVGTTSYNEQFFGPGTRLTVL.

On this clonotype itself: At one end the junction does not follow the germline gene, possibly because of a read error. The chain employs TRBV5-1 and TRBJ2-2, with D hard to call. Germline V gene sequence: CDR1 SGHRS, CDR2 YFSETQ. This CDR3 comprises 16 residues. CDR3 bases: TGTGCCAGCAGCTCGCAGACACGAGCGAACACCGGGGAGCTGTTTTTT. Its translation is CASSSQTRANTGELFF.

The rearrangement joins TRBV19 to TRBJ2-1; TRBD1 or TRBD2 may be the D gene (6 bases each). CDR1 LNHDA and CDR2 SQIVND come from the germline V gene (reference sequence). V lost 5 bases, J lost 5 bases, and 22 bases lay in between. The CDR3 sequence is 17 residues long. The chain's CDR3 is CASSANTGTRTNNEQFF. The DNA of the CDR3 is TGTGCCAGTAGTGCGAACACAGGGACGAGGACTAACAATGAGCAGTTCTTC.

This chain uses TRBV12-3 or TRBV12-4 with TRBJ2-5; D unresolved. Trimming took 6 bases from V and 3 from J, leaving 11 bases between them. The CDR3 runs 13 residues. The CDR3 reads CASSTRGEETQYF. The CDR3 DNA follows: TGTGCCAGCAGCACGAGAGGCGAAGAGACCCAGTACTTC.

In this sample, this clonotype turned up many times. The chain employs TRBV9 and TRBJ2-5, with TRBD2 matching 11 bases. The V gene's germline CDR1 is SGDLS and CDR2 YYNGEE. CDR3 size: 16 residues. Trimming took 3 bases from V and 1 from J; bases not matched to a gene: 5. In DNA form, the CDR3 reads TGTGCCAGCAGCGAGACCGGGACTAGCGGCCAAGAGACCCAGTACTTC. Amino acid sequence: CASSETGTSGQETQYF. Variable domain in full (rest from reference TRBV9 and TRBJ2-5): DSGVTQTPKHLITATGQRVTLRCSPRSGDLSVYWYQQSLDQGLQFLIQYYNGEERAKGNILERFSAQQFPDLHSELNLSSLELGDSALYFCASSETGTSGQETQYFGPGTRLLVL.

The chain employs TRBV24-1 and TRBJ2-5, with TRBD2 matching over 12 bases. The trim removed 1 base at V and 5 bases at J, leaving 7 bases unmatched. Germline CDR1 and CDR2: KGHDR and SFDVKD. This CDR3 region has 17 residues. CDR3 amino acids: CATSDFGLAGGKETQYF. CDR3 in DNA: TGTGCCACCAGTGATTTTGGGCTAGCGGGAGGGAAGGAGACCCAGTACTTC.

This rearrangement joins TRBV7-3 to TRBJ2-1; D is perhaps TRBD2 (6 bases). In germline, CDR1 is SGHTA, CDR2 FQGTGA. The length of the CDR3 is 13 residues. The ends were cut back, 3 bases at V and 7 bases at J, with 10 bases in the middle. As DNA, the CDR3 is TGTGCCAGCAGCTTCTCCGCGGGGAATGAGCAGTTCTTC. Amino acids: CASSFSAGNEQFF.